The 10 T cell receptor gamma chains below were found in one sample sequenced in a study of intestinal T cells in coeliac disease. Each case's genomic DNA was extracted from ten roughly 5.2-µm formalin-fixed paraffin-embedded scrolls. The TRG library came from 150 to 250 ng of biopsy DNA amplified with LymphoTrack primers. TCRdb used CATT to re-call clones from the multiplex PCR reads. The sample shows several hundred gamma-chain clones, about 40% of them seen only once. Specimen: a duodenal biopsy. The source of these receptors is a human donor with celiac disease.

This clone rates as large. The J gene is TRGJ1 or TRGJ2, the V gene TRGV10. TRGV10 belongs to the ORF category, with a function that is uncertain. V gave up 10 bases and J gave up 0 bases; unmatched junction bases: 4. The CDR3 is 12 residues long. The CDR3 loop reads CAAYPNYYKKLF. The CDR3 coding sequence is TGTGCTGCGTATCCGAATTATTATAAGAAACTCTTT.

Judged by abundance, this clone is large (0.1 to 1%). The CDR3 region has the DNA TGTGCTGCGTGGGTCTATTATAAGAAACTCTTT. Translation gives CAAWVYYKKLF. The chain has TRGV10 and TRGJ1 or TRGJ2. TRGV10 is filed as an ORF, its function uncertain. V dropped 8 bases and J dropped 4; count of bases not matched to a gene: 3. CDR3 length: 11 amino acids.

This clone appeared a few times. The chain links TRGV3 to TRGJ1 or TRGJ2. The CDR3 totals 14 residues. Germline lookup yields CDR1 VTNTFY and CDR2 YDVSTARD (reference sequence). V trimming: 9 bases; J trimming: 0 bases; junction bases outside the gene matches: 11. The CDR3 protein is CATGKRVNYYKKLF. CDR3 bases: TGTGCCACCGGGAAGAGGGTGAATTATTATAAGAAACTCTTT.

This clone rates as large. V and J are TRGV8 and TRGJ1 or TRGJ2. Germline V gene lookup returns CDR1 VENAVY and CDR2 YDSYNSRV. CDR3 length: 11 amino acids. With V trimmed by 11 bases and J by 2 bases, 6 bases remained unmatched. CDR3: CAKSYYYKKLF. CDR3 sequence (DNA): TGTGCCAAGTCTTATTATTATAAGAAACTCTTT.

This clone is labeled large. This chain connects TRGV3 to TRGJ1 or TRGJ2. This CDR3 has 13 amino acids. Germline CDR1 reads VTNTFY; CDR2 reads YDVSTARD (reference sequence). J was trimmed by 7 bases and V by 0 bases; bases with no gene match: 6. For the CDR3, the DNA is TGTGCCACCTGGGACAGGCCGGTATATAAGAAACTCTTT. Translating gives CATWDRPVYKKLF.

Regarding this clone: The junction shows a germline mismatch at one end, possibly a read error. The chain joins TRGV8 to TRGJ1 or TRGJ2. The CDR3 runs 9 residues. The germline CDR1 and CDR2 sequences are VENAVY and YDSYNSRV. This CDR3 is CATWAIRLF. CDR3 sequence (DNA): TGTGCGACCTGGGCCATACGACTCTTT.

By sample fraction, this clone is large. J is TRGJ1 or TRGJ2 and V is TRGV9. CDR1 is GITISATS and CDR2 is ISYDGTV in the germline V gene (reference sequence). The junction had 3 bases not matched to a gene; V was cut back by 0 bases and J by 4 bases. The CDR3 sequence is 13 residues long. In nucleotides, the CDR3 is TGTGCCTTGTGGGAGGTGGGATATTATAAGAAACTCTTT. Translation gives CALWEVGYYKKLF.

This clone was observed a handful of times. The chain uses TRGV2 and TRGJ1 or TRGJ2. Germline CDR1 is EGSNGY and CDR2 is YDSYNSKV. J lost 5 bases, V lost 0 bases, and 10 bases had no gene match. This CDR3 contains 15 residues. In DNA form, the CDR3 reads TGTGCCACCTGGGACGGGCTTTTTAGTCATTATAAGAAACTCTTT. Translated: CATWDGLFSHYKKLF.

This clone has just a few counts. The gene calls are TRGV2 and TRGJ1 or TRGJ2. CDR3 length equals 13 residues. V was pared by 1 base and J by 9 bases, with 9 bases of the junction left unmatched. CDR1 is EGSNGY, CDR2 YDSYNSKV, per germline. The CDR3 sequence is CATWDGIVFKKLF. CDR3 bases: TGTGCCACCTGGGACGGTATAGTTTTTAAGAAACTCTTT.

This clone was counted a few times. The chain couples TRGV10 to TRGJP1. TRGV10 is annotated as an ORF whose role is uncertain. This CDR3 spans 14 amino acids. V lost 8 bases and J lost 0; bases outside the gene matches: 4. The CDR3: CAAWTYTTGWFKIF. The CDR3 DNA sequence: TGTGCTGCGTGGACATATACCACTGGTTGGTTCAAGATATTT.